The rows below give T cell receptor beta chains drawn from one sample of a study of T cell responses to AZD1222 COVID-19 vaccine. TCRdb keeps only in-frame clones here, not all; method: immunoSEQ multiplex PCR. This table holds over 120,000 clones, approximately 91% found once. This specimen consisted of peripheral blood, obtained 28 days after the second dose of the MenACWY control vaccine. The receptors shown here come from an adult who received the MenACWY meningococcal vaccine as a control. Each CDR3 is given with its conserved first and last residue.

>TRBV6-6|TRBJ2-1
CASSPRNEQFF
>TRBV18|TRBJ1-1
CASSPRRNTEAFF
>TRBV18|TRBJ1-6
CASSTGPVRNSPLHF
>TRBV9|TRBJ1-1
CASSVQQGSTEAFF
>TRBV6-1|TRBJ2-7
CASSESRDRDSYEQYF
>TRBV6-6|TRBJ2-7
CASSWDKTYEQYF
>TRBV28|TRBJ1-5
CASSLIGLDNQPQHF
>TRBV3-1/TRBV3-2|TRBJ1-1
CASRPRDRNTEAFF
>TRBV2|TRBJ1-1
CASSAGLRTEAFF
>TRBV13|TRBJ1-6
CASSRGTGESYNSPLHF
>TRBV14|TRBJ1-5
CASSLGTVNQPQHF
>TRBV11-2|TRBJ2-3
CASSPTGGSTQYF
>TRBV4-1|TRBJ1-2
CASSQPGTGQNYGYTF
>TRBV19|TRBJ1-5
CASSITGGGQPQHF
>TRBV29-1|TRBJ2-3
CSVVPPGDTQYF
>TRBV27|TRBJ1-4
CASSSARDRGSEKLFF
>TRBV9|TRBJ2-5
CASSPEGLAVQETQYF
>TRBV28|TRBJ1-2
CASSLTKGSGYTF
>TRBV12-5|TRBJ2-1
CASGLALAGAIYNEQFF
>TRBV9|TRBJ2-7
CASSAQSAGSYEQYF
>TRBV28|TRBJ2-3
CASSFPDRSTGTDTQYF
>TRBV29-1|TRBJ1-2
CSAQRDRATGYTF
>TRBV7-2|TRBJ2-7
CASSLQGSSYEQYF
>TRBV2|TRBJ1-1
CASSEARAGPNTEAFF
>TRBV21-1|TRBJ2-3
CASSKGTTIKPDTQYF
>TRBV4-1|TRBJ1-2
CASSQDTGVVNYGYTF
>TRBV30|TRBJ1-6
CAWSVGGNSPLHF
>TRBV3-1/TRBV3-2|TRBJ2-7
CASSQLGVSYEQYF
>TRBV7-9|TRBJ1-5
CASSLSGGGQPQHF
>TRBV11-3|TRBJ2-3
CASSRGEWASTDTQYF
>TRBV6-5|TRBJ2-1
CASWLAAGSYNEQFF
>TRBV11-3|TRBJ2-1
CASSLVGTGYNEQFF